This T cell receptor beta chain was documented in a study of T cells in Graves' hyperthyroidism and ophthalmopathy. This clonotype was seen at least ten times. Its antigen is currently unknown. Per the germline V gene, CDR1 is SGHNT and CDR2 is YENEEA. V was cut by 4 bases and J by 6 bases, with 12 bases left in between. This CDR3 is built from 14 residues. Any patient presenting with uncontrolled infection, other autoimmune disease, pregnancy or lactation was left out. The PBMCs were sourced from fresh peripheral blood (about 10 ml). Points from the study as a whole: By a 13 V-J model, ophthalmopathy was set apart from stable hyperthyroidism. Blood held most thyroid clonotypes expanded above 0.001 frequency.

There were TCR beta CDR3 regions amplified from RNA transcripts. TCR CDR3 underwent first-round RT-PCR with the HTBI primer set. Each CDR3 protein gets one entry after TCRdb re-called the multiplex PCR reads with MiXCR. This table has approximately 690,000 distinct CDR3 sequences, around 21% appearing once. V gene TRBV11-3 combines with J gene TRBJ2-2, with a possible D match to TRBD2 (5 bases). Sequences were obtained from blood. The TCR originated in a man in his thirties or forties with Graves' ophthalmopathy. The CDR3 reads CASSSQDSPGELFF. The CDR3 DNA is TGTGCCAGCAGCTCTCAGGACTCACCCGGGGAGCTGTTTTTT.